The source of this TCR beta chain is a study of T cells after yellow fever vaccination. V was clipped by 4 bases and J by 3 bases, with 10 bases between them. Germline values: CDR1 PRHDT, CDR2 FYEKMQ (reference sequence). The CDR3 length is 13 residues. This clonotype has a handful of counts. TCRdb analysed the 5' RACE reads with MiXCR anew, one entry per CDR3 protein. The data contain approximately 510,000 distinct CDR3 sequences, 21% of them singletons. The V call is TRBV13, the J call TRBJ2-7, with D uncertain. Here the sequenced sample was PBMCs, taken approximately 20 days after the first yellow fever vaccination. This clonotype was obtained from a man between 18 and 35 years old who received the YFV17D yellow fever vaccine. The CDR3 spells CASSSTWDYEQYF. DNA of the CDR3: TGTGCCAGCAGCTCCACCTGGGACTACGAGCAGTACTTC.